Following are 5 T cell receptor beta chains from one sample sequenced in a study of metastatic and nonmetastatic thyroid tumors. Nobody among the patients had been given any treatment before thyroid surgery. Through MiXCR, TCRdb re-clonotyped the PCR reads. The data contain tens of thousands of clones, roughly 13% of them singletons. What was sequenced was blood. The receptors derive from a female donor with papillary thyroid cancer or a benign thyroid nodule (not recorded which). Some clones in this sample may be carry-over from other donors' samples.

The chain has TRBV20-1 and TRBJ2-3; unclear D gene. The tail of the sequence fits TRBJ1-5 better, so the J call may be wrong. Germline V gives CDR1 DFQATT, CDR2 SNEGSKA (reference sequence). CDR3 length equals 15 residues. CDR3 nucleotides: TGCAGTTCCCCACCCAAGGCCACAAGCACGGATACGCAGCATTTT. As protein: CSSPPKATSTDTQHF.

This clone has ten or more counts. The CDR3: CASSLGGFADTQYF. The DNA of the CDR3 is TGTGCCAGCAGTTTAGGAGGGTTCGCAGATACGCAGTATTTT. The V gene is TRBV12-3 or TRBV12-4, the J gene TRBJ2-3; D possibly corresponds to TRBD2 (5 bases). The ends were cut back, 1 base at V and 4 bases at J, with 9 bases in the middle. This CDR3 contains 14 residues.

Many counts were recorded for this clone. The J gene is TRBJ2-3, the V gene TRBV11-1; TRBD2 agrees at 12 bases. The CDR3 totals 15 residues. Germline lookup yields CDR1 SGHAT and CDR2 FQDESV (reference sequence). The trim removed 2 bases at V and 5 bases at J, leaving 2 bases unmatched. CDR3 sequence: CASSLLAGGRDTQYF. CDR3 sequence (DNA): TGTGCCAGCAGCTTACTAGCGGGAGGGCGAGATACGCAGTATTTT.

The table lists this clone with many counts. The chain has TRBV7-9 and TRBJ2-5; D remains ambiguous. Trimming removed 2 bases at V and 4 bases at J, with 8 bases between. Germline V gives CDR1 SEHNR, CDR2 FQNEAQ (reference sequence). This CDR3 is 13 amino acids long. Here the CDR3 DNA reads TGTGCCAGCAGCTTACTTCGTCCAGAGACCCAGTACTTC. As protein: CASSLLRPETQYF.

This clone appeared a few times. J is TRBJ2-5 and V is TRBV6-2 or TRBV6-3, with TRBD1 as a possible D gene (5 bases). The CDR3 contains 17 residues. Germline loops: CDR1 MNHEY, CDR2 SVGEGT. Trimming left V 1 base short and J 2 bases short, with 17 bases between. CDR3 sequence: CASSYYAGQLIQETQYF. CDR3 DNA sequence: TGTGCCAGCAGTTACTACGCAGGGCAGTTGATACAAGAGACCCAGTACTTC.